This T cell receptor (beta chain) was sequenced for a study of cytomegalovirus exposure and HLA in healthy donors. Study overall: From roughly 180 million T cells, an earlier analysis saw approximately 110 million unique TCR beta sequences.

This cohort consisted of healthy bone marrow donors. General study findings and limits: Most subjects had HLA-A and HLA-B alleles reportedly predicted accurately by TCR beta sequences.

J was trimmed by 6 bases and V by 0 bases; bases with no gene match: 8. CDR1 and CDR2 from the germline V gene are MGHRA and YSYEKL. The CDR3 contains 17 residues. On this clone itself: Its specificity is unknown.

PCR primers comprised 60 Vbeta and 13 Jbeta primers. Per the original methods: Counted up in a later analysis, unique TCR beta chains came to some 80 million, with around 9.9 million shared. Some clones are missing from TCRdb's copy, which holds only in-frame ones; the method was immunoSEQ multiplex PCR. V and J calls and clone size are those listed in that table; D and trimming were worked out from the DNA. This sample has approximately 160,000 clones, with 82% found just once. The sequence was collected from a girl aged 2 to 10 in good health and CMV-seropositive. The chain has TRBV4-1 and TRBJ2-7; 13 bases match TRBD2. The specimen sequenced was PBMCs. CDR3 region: CASSQEKGLAGWSEQYF. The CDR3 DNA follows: TGCGCCAGCAGCCAAGAAAAGGGACTAGCGGGATGGAGCGAGCAGTACTTC.